This T cell receptor (beta chain) derives from a study of identical twins. The germline CDR1 and CDR2 sequences are MNHNS and SASEGT. This CDR3 region has 19 residues. Losses at the gene ends were 4 bases for V and 2 bases for J; bases not matched to a gene: 13. A universal primer site was incorporated via template switching, and the cDNA contained unique molecular identifiers. MiXCR, run by TCRdb on the 5' RACE reads, gives a single entry per CDR3 protein. Of roughly 1.6 million distinct CDR3 sequences listed, under 35% are singletons. The chain carries TRBV6-1 and TRBJ2-5; TRBD2 agrees at 13 bases. Sequencing was performed on cord blood. The clonotype originates from a newborn girl in good health. The CDR3 reads CASSARLAGGHTAQETQYF. For the CDR3, the DNA is TGTGCCAGCAGTGCCCGACTAGCGGGAGGACATACCGCGCAAGAGACCCAGTACTTC.